This TCR beta chain stems from a study of Ad26.COV2.S vaccination and SARS-CoV-2 variants. The study, taken as a whole, reports: Spike-specific TCR breadth was greater after Ad26.COV2.S than placebo. Vaccinated and placebo-treated recipients had similar non-spike TCR breadth. Total T cell responses were possibly underestimated by TCR breadth and depth analyses. Once vaccination had occurred, spike-specific CD8+ and CD4+ T cell responses reportedly showed substantial breadth.

V was cut by 5 bases and J by 5 bases, with 9 bases left in between. There are 12 residues in the CDR3. Germline values: CDR1 SGHVS, CDR2 FQNEAQ. The repertoire was sequenced with immunoSEQ multiplex PCR; TCRdb's copy has only in-frame clones and lacks some. The table lists 350,000 to 450,000 clones, 92% of them singletons. In the case of this clone: Its antigen is currently unknown.

The rearrangement uses TRBV7-8 and TRBJ2-5, with D unclear. This specimen consisted of peripheral blood, obtained after recovery from COVID-19. The sequence came from a human donor who had recovered from COVID-19. The CDR3 region is CASSPSWETQYF. In nucleotides, the CDR3 is TGTGCCAGCAGCCCTTCGTGGGAGACCCAGTACTTC.